The source of this T cell receptor (beta chain) is a study of cytotoxic CD8 clonotypes in ibrutinib-treated CLL. As for the study in general: Included were 11 relapsed/refractory and roughly 15 treatment-naive patients, of whom 17 were IGHV unmutated. Study-wide points: Baseline-level clonality went beyond age-matched healthy donors and moved in step with circulating CD8+ T-cell counts. Sampling time points were not equivalent between sustained-remission and progressing patients.

TCRdb's copy holds only in-frame clones and misses some; the assay was immunoSEQ multiplex PCR. The table lists some 350,000 clones, under 70% of them singletons. Concerning this clone: Its antigen remains unidentified.

Sequenced here: PBMCs, sampled after 36 months of ibrutinib treatment. This clonotype was sampled from a human donor with chronic lymphocytic leukemia.

The CDR3 DNA is TGTGCCAGCAGCTTCCCCCAGAGACTAGCGGAATACAATGAGCAGTTCTTC. This gives the protein CASSFPQRLAEYNEQFF. The chain couples TRBV7-9 to TRBJ2-1, with 9 positions matching TRBD2. V dropped 3 bases and J dropped 4; count of bases not matched to a gene: 10. This CDR3 is built from 17 residues. Germline values: CDR1 SEHNR, CDR2 FQNEAQ (reference sequence).